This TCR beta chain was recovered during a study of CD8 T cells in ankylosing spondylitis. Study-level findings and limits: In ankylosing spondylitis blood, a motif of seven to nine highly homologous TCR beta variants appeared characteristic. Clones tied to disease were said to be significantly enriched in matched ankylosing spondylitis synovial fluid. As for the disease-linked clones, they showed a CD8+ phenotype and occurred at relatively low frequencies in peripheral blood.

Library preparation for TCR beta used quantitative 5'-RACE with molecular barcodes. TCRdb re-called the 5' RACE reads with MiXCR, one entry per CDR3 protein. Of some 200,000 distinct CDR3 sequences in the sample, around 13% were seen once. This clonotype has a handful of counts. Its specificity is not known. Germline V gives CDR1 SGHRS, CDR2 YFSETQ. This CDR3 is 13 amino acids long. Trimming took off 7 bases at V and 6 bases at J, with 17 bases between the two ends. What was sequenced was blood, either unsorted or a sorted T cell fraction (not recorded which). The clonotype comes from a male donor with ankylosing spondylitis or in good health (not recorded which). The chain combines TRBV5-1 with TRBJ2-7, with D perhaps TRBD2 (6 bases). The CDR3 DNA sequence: TGCGCCAGCGCTTCGGCCCCGGGGGTCGAGCAGTACTTC. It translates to CASASAPGVEQYF.